The 11 T cell receptor beta chains in this list originate from one sample, sequenced in a study of shared clonotypes between healthy human individuals. The method was immunoSEQ multiplex PCR; TCRdb's version includes in-frame clones alone and lacks a portion of them. The sample records about 1.4 million clones, approximately 97% being singletons. Sequencing input: naive CD4+ T cells sorted from blood. Subset denoted: CD45RA+ positively selected. The receptor set was obtained from a man aged 30-40 years in good health.

J is TRBJ2-1 and V is TRBV2; D not certain. Germline V CDR1 and CDR2: SNHLY, FYNNEI. Trimming took off 10 bases at V and 6 bases at J, with 13 bases between the two ends. The CDR3 runs to 12 residues. The DNA for the CDR3 is TGTGCCACCTCAGGCTTTGGCAATGAGCAGTTCTTC. Translated: CATSGFGNEQFF. Supplemented by reference TRBV2 and TRBJ2-1, the full variable domain reads EPEVTQTPSHQVTQMGQEVILRCVPISNHLYFYWYRQILGQKVEFLVSFYNNEISEKSEIFDDQFSVERPDGSNFTLKIRSTKLEDSAMYFCATSGFGNEQFFGPGTRLTVL.

The chain carries TRBV28 and TRBJ1-5, with a weak D call TRBD1 (6 bases). Per the germline V gene, CDR1 is MDHEN and CDR2 is SYDVKM. V lost 1 base and J lost 7, with 11 bases in between. This CDR3 spans 14 amino acids. CDR3 sequence: CASSLSGAGQPQHF. The CDR3 nucleotides read TGTGCCAGCAGTTTATCGGGGGCTGGGCAGCCCCAGCATTTT.

The DNA for the CDR3 is TGTGCCAGCAGCGTAGAGCCAGGGGGACGCTCCTACAATGAGCAGTTCTTC. Amino acids: CASSVEPGGRSYNEQFF. This chain uses TRBV9 with TRBJ2-1; 7 bases fit TRBD1. Germline V gives CDR1 SGDLS, CDR2 YYNGEE. The CDR3 has 17 amino acids. V lost 0 bases and J lost 0; bases outside the gene matches: 6.

CDR3 sequence: CASSLVVGGKAFF. In DNA form, the CDR3 reads TGTGCCAGCAGCTTAGTTGTCGGGGGTAAAGCTTTCTTT. This chain links TRBV7-2 with TRBJ1-1; D is possibly TRBD1 (5 bases). This CDR3 is 13 amino acids long. The germline gives CDR1 SGHTA, CDR2 FQGNSA. The V and J ends lost 1 base and 9 bases respectively, with 12 bases between them. The complete variable domain, with remaining parts taken from reference TRBV7-2 and TRBJ1-1, reads GAGVSQSPSNKVTEKGKDVELRCDPISGHTALYWYRQSLGQGLEFLIYFQGNSAPDKSGLPSDRFSAERTGGSVSTLTIQRTQQEDSAVYLCASSLVVGGKAFFGQGTRLTVV.

This chain connects TRBV5-5 to TRBJ2-3; the D gene could be TRBD1 or TRBD2 (6 bases each). The germline V gene has CDR1 SGHKS and CDR2 YYEKEE (reference sequence). The CDR3 has 15 residues. Trimming shortened V by 7 bases and J by 0 bases, and 15 bases separated the two germline ends. CDR3 sequence (DNA): TGTGCCAGCGAACAGGGACTCCGTAGCACAGATACGCAGTATTTT. It encodes CASEQGLRSTDTQYF.

A single count supports this clone. The chain is built from TRBV19 and TRBJ2-3; 8 bases line up with TRBD1. V lost 4 bases and J lost 1; bases outside the gene matches: 1. The CDR3 contains 14 residues. Germline CDR1 reads LNHDA; CDR2 reads SQIVND (reference sequence). The CDR3 reads CASSKTGGTDTQYF. The CDR3 bases are TGTGCCAGTAGTAAGACAGGGGGCACAGATACGCAGTATTTT.

CDR3 residues: CAISELGQYNYGYTF. The DNA for the CDR3 is TGTGCCATCAGTGAGCTCGGACAGTATAACTATGGCTACACCTTC. The chain is built from TRBV10-3 and TRBJ1-2; tentatively, D is TRBD1 (6 bases). CDR3 length: 15 amino acids. In germline, CDR1 is ENHRY, CDR2 SYGVKD. V was cut by 2 bases and J by 1 base, with 11 bases left in between.

V is TRBV27 and J is TRBJ2-7; TRBD1 agrees at 9 bases. This CDR3 is 16 amino acids long. Germline lookup yields CDR1 MNHEY and CDR2 SMNVEV (reference sequence). The V gene end was trimmed by 4 bases and the J gene end by 0 bases; junction bases not matched to a gene: 7. The CDR3, as DNA: TGTGCCAGCAGTTCACATCCGACAGGGGGCTCCTACGAGCAGTACTTC. This gives the protein CASSSHPTGGSYEQYF.

The chain joins TRBV9 to TRBJ2-2, with 10 bases aligning to TRBD1. The junction had 3 bases not matched to a gene; V was cut back by 4 bases and J by 3 bases. The CDR3 is 15 amino acids. Germline CDR1 and CDR2: SGDLS and YYNGEE. The CDR3 bases are TGTGCCAGCAGCCCCGGGACAGGGGACACCGGGGAGCTGTTTTTT. Its protein product is CASSPGTGDTGELFF.

The chain carries TRBV27 and TRBJ2-7; D unresolved. This CDR3 is 13 amino acids long. The V and J ends lost 1 base and 5 bases respectively, with 9 bases between them. The V gene's germline CDR1 is MNHEY and CDR2 SMNVEV (reference sequence). CDR3 region: CASSLLEKNEQYF. DNA of the CDR3: TGTGCCAGCAGTTTATTGGAGAAAAACGAGCAGTACTTC.

This sequence joins TRBV29-1 and TRBJ2-5; D is possibly TRBD1 (5 bases). Germline CDR1 reads SQVTM; CDR2 reads ANQGSEA. This CDR3 has 14 residues. Deletions cut 4 bases from V and 5 bases from J, with 17 bases between. CDR3 loop: CSVVSSGPGETQYF. The CDR3 region has the DNA TGCAGCGTTGTATCTTCCGGGCCAGGGGAGACCCAGTACTTC.